The following is a T cell receptor (beta chain) sequence with its context. The entry originates in a study of control samples from healthy donors and cancer patients. Assay used: immunoSEQ multiplex PCR; TCRdb lists only in-frame clones, some missing. The data contain more than 110,000 clones, approximately 92% of them singletons. The CDR3 sequence is 15 residues long. The germline CDR1 and CDR2 sequences are MNHEY and SVGEGT. The V gene lost 2 bases and the J gene lost 0 bases, with 8 bases spanning the gap. The chain couples TRBV6-2 or TRBV6-3 to TRBJ1-5, with no clear D. The sequenced sample consisted of blood. This clonotype was obtained from a man aged 30 to 39 in good health. CDR3 in DNA: TGTGCCAGCAGTTACAGTGCCGGTAGCAATCAGCCCCAGCATTTT. It codes for CASSYSAGSNQPQHF.